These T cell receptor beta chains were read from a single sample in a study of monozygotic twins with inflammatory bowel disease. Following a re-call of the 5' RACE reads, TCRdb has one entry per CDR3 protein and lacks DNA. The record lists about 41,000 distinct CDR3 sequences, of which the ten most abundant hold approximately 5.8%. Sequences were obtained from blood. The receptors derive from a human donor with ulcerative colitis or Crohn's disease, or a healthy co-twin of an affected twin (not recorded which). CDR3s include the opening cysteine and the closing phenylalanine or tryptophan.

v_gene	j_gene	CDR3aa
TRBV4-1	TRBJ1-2	CASSQDPGFGYTF
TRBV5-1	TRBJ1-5	CASSLGEGAGGNQPQHF
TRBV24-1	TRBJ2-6	CATSAPGQGTSGANVLTF
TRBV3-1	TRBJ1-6	CASSQSDRVPSPLHF
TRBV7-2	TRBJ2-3	CASSRRPGTDTQYF
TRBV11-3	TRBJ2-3	CASSLSTDTQYF
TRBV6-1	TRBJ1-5	CASSELSGDQPQHF
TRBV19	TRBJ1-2	CASSKGGQPNYGYTF
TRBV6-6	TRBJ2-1	CASAGRPDDEQFF
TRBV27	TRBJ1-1	CASSLWARNTEAFF
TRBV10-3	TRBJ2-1	CAISRQGTGNEQFF
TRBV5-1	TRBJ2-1	CASSGKGSSYNEQFF
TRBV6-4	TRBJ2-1	CASSDYGGAEQFF
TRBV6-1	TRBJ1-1	CASRRGNTEAFF
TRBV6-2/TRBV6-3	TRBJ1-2	CASSLRYGYTF
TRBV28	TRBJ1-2	CASSEGQHYGYTF